One sample yielded the 29 T cell receptor beta chains listed below, sequenced in a study of blood T cell repertoires in COVID-19. Produced via immunoSEQ multiplex PCR; TCRdb's table is partial and in-frame only. The repertoire consists of about 150,000 clones, with 87% occurring once and the leading ten covering around 6.3%. The specimen sequenced was peripheral blood. The receptors stem from a man aged 80 or over with acute or convalescent COVID-19.

V is TRBV5-1 and J is TRBJ1-1, with D possibly being TRBD1 (5 bases). The V and J ends lost 0 bases and 0 bases respectively, with 9 bases between them. Germline loops: CDR1 SGHRS, CDR2 YFSETQ. The CDR3 is 15 residues long. The DNA for the CDR3 is TGCGCCAGCAGCTTGGATGGCAGGGTGAACACTGAAGCTTTCTTT. It specifies CASSLDGRVNTEAFF.

The rearrangement uses TRBV28 and TRBJ2-5; D perhaps matches TRBD2 (7 bases). Trimming stripped 4 bases from V and 5 bases from J, with 14 bases between. The germline CDR1 and CDR2 sequences are MDHEN and SYDVKM. This CDR3 spans 14 amino acids. CDR3 residues: CASSWGGRDETQYF. The CDR3 DNA follows: TGTGCCAGCAGTTGGGGGGGCCGGGATGAGACCCAGTACTTC.

The chain carries TRBV7-6 and TRBJ2-3, with D perhaps matching TRBD1 (5 bases). Per germline, CDR1 SGHVS and CDR2 FNYEAQ. V lost 5 bases and J 4 bases, leaving 19 bases between the germline ends. CDR3 length: 16 residues. This chain's CDR3 is CASSPVQGVGSDTQYF. CDR3 DNA sequence: TGTGCCAGCAGCCCCGTTCAGGGCGTTGGGTCAGATACGCAGTATTTT.

For this clone: The sample holds other DNA sequences that translate to the same CDR3. This CDR3 reads CASSPGQGPYEQYF. The CDR3 nucleotides read TGTGCCAGCAGCCCGGGACAGGGTCCCTACGAGCAGTACTTC. This chain connects TRBV5-4 to TRBJ2-7, with TRBD1 matching over 9 bases. This CDR3 spans 14 amino acids. The V gene's germline CDR1 is SGHNT and CDR2 YYREEE (reference sequence). V was clipped by 4 bases and J by 2 bases; unmatched bases: 4.

DNA of the CDR3: TGTGCCAGCAGCTACCGCTATGGAACTAATGAAAAACTGTTTTTT. This translates into CASSYRYGTNEKLFF. This sequence joins TRBV2 and TRBJ1-4; D gene uncertain. CDR1 is SNHLY and CDR2 is FYNNEI in the germline V gene. The CDR3 is made up of 15 amino acids. V was pared by 6 bases and J by 1 base, with 12 bases between.

Comment on this clone: In the same sample, other DNA sequences code for this CDR3. This chain uses TRBV24-1 with TRBJ1-5, with TRBD1 matching over 10 bases. CDR3 size: 16 residues. V shed 4 bases, J shed 3 bases, and the junction held 5 bases outside the gene matches. CDR1 is KGHDR and CDR2 is SFDVKD in the germline V gene. CDR3 in amino acids: CATSDRGQGTNQPQHF. CDR3 nucleotide sequence: TGTGCCACCAGTGACCGGGGACAGGGGACCAATCAGCCCCAGCATTTT.

The chain joins TRBV11-2 to TRBJ2-7, with 7 bases matching TRBD2. Germline CDR1 is SGHAT and CDR2 is FQNNGV. This CDR3 has 13 residues. J gave up 3 bases and V 5 bases, and 4 bases lay outside the gene matches. CDR3 region: CASSRLADYEQYF. CDR3 in DNA: TGTGCCAGCAGCCGGCTAGCGGACTACGAGCAGTACTTC.

This sequence joins TRBV6-1 and TRBJ1-5; maybe TRBD1 (5 bases). Germline V gene lookup returns CDR1 MNHNS and CDR2 SASEGT. The V gene lost 4 bases and the J gene lost 7 bases, with 14 bases spanning the gap. This CDR3 has 14 amino acids. CDR3 in amino acids: CASSAAQVPQPQHF. The DNA of the CDR3 is TGTGCCAGCAGTGCAGCACAGGTTCCCCAGCCCCAGCATTTT.

CDR3 residues: CSASPTSGGANEQFF. CDR3 coding DNA: TGCAGTGCTAGTCCGACTAGCGGGGGGGCAAATGAGCAGTTCTTC. The chain recombines TRBV20-1 with TRBJ2-1; 14 nucleotides line up with TRBD2. The germline gives CDR1 DFQATT, CDR2 SNEGSKA (reference sequence). The V gene end was trimmed by 3 bases and the J gene end by 7 bases; junction bases not matched to a gene: 5. The CDR3 extends over 15 amino acids.

The V call is TRBV24-1, the J call TRBJ1-4; tentatively, D is TRBD1 (5 bases). Deletions cut 8 bases from V and 5 bases from J, with 20 bases between. The CDR3 is 16 amino acids. Germline V gene lookup returns CDR1 KGHDR and CDR2 SFDVKD. The CDR3 DNA reads TGTGCCACCACGGAAAACAAGGGGATGGGGAATGAAAAACTGTTTTTT. Translation gives CATTENKGMGNEKLFF.

CDR3 residues: CASRGQSSPLHF. The CDR3 coding sequence is TGTGCCAGCAGGGGACAGTCCTCACCCCTCCACTTT. The chain combines TRBV2 with TRBJ1-6, with 7 bases lining up with TRBD1. After removal of 6 bases from V and 10 bases from J, the junction contained 3 bases not matched to a gene. The CDR3 is made up of 12 amino acids. Germline CDR1 and CDR2: SNHLY and FYNNEI.

The V and J genes are TRBV5-1 and TRBJ2-3; D is undetermined. CDR1 SGHRS and CDR2 YFSETQ come from the germline V gene. The length of the CDR3 is 15 residues. The ends were cut back, 4 bases at V and 0 bases at J, with 12 bases in the middle. The CDR3 here is CASSVSPISTDTQYF. The CDR3 DNA reads as TGCGCCAGCAGCGTATCCCCTATTAGCACAGATACGCAGTATTTT.

In this sample, this clone turned up a few times. The chain has TRBV28 and TRBJ2-3, with 11 nucleotides matching TRBD2. Germline V gene sequence: CDR1 MDHEN, CDR2 SYDVKM. The J segment lost 0 bases and the V segment lost 5 bases, leaving 10 bases of the junction unmatched. This CDR3 region has 18 residues. This chain's CDR3 is CASSPALAGVSSTDTQYF. Here the CDR3 DNA reads TGTGCCAGCAGTCCAGCACTAGCGGGAGTTTCTAGCACAGATACGCAGTATTTT.

The genes are TRBV7-2 and TRBJ2-6; no clear D. V lost 5 bases, J lost 7 bases, and 9 bases lay in between. The CDR3 loop spans 13 amino acids. CDR1 is SGHTA and CDR2 is FQGNSA in the germline V gene. CDR3 DNA: TGTGCCAGCAGCCTATATCGAGCCAACGTCCTGACTTTC. This encodes CASSLYRANVLTF.

The chain combines TRBV5-1 with TRBJ1-4; TRBD1 matches at 9 bases. V shed 0 bases, J shed 3 bases, and the junction held 0 bases outside the gene matches. The CDR3 loop spans 15 amino acids. Germline V gene sequence: CDR1 SGHRS, CDR2 YFSETQ. This CDR3 is CASSLGTGANEKLFF. The CDR3 coding sequence is TGCGCCAGCAGCTTGGGGACAGGGGCTAATGAAAAACTGTTTTTT.

CDR3 amino acids: CASSATLTGSHGYTF. In DNA, the CDR3 is TGTGCCAGCAGTGCCACATTGACAGGGAGTCATGGCTACACCTTC. The V and J genes are TRBV6-4 and TRBJ1-2; 7 bases match TRBD1. CDR1 is MRHNA and CDR2 is SNTAGT in the germline V gene. CDR3 length: 15 amino acids. V trimming: 4 bases; J trimming: 6 bases; junction bases outside the gene matches: 11.

The chain joins TRBV10-3 to TRBJ2-7; D is possibly TRBD1 (6 bases). The CDR3 contains 14 residues. From germline, CDR1 is ENHRY and CDR2 SYGVKD. Trimming cost V 2 bases and J 2 bases, with 10 bases left between them. CDR3 sequence: CAISEDRPAYEQYF. The CDR3 region has the DNA TGTGCCATCAGTGAGGACAGGCCGGCCTACGAGCAGTACTTC.

This clone was seen only a few times. V usage is TRBV19 and J usage is TRBJ2-2; 7 positions agree with TRBD1. From germline, CDR1 is LNHDA and CDR2 SQIVND (reference sequence). The CDR3 extends over 16 amino acids. The J segment lost 5 bases and the V segment lost 3 bases, leaving 9 bases of the junction unmatched. The CDR3 nucleotides are TGTGCCAGTAGTATCGGAGCTAACAGGGGAACCGGGGAGCTGTTTTTT. It specifies CASSIGANRGTGELFF.

The V call is TRBV6-2 or TRBV6-3, the J call TRBJ2-1; D is unresolved. The CDR3 is 12 amino acids. The germline V and J ends were trimmed by 5 bases and 6 bases, with 8 bases remaining between them. The germline gives CDR1 MNHEY, CDR2 SVGEGT. CDR3 loop: CASSPLPNEQFF. CDR3 in DNA: TGTGCCAGCAGTCCCCTTCCCAATGAGCAGTTCTTC.

The chain is built from TRBV4-1 and TRBJ1-2; tentatively, D is TRBD1 (5 bases). Germline V gene data show CDR1 as MGHRA and CDR2 as YSYEKL. The CDR3 is 14 residues long. The V and J ends lost 4 bases and 5 bases respectively, with 14 bases between them. The CDR3 is CASSPLGGVYGYTF. The DNA of the CDR3 is TGCGCCAGCAGCCCACTGGGGGGGGTTTATGGCTACACCTTC.

The chain combines TRBV5-8 with TRBJ1-5, with 9 bases that match TRBD1. The germline V gene encodes CDR1 SGHTS and CDR2 YDEGEE. Germline trimming cut 1 base from V and 5 bases from J; bases unmatched to any gene: 7. CDR3 length: 16 amino acids. The CDR3 DNA follows: TGTGCCAGCAGCTTGTCCGGGACAGGGTCCCATCAGCCCCAGCATTTT. It codes for CASSLSGTGSHQPQHF.

V gene TRBV2 combines with J gene TRBJ1-1; 7 bases align to TRBD1. With 6 bases clipped from V and 5 bases from J, the junction kept 9 bases outside the gene matches. The germline V gene has CDR1 SNHLY and CDR2 FYNNEI. The CDR3 is 14 amino acids. CDR3 nucleotides: TGTGCCAGCAGGACAACAGGGGAAGGGACTGAAGCTTTCTTT. As protein: CASRTTGEGTEAFF.

The chain uses TRBV10-1 and TRBJ2-7; a possible D gene is TRBD2 (6 bases). Germline V gene lookup returns CDR1 WNHNN and CDR2 SYGVQD (reference sequence). The germline V and J ends were trimmed by 0 bases and 7 bases, with 7 bases remaining between them. The CDR3 is made up of 12 amino acids. CDR3 DNA: TGCGCCAGCAGTGAGTCCGCGGGGGAGCAGTACTTC. Its translation: CASSESAGEQYF.

The chain uses TRBV6-5 and TRBJ1-3; D unresolved. V was clipped by 4 bases and J by 0 bases, with 10 bases between them. Germline V gene data show CDR1 as MNHEY and CDR2 as SVGAGI. The CDR3 contains 15 residues. The CDR3 bases are TGTGCCAGCAGTTTCGGGGTCACCTCTGGAAACACCATATATTTT. Amino acid sequence: CASSFGVTSGNTIYF.

The chain carries TRBV14 and TRBJ2-3, with D unclear. Germline assignment: CDR1 SGHDN and CDR2 FVKESK. V dropped 6 bases and J dropped 0 bases, with 13 bases sitting between them. There are 15 residues in the CDR3. CDR3 DNA: TGTGCCAGCAGTCGCTCTTCTAGAAGCACAGATACGCAGTATTTT. This sequence encodes CASSRSSRSTDTQYF.

A single count supports this clone. The chain links TRBV5-1 to TRBJ2-5; the match to TRBD1 covers 9 bases. V shed 4 bases and J 5 bases; nucleotides not matched to a gene: 9. The CDR3 extends over 15 amino acids. Germline CDR1 and CDR2: SGHRS and YFSETQ. In nucleotides, the CDR3 is TGCGCCAGCAGCCACGGGACAGGGAGAGCGGAGACCCAGTACTTC. Translated: CASSHGTGRAETQYF.

The chain uses TRBV6-5 and TRBJ2-5, with TRBD2 identical over 13 bases. V was pared by 8 bases and J by 5 bases, with 8 bases of the junction left unmatched. This CDR3 region has 15 residues. Germline V gene lookup returns CDR1 MNHEY and CDR2 SVGAGI. CDR3 sequence: CASGRGLAGTETQYF. CDR3 sequence (DNA): TGTGCCAGCGGACGGGGACTAGCGGGGACGGAGACCCAGTACTTC.

The V and J genes are TRBV7-3 and TRBJ2-1, with 14 bases aligning to TRBD2. The V segment lost 0 bases and the J segment 9 bases; nucleotides outside the gene matches: 4. CDR1 is SGHTA and CDR2 is FQGTGA in the germline V gene. The CDR3 length is 16 residues. The CDR3 DNA is TGTGCCAGCAGCTTAACGAGGACTAGCGGGAGGTCTGAGCAGTTCTTC. Its protein is CASSLTRTSGRSEQFF.

The V gene is TRBV6-5, the J gene TRBJ2-2; the D is unclear. CDR3 length: 13 amino acids. V was clipped by 6 bases and J by 4 bases, with 9 bases between them. The germline gives CDR1 MNHEY, CDR2 SVGAGI. The CDR3 sequence: CASRLFPTGELFF. In DNA form, the CDR3 reads TGTGCCAGCAGGTTATTCCCCACCGGGGAGCTGTTTTTT.